The next 25 T cell receptor beta chains were all read from a single sample in a study of CD8 T cells in Susac syndrome. An amount of RNA that ranged from roughly 0.5 to 1 ug was reverse transcribed with random hexamers. In TCRdb, the immunoSEQ multiplex PCR reads were re-called with MiXCR into one record per CDR3 protein. The sample consists of 250,000 to 300,000 distinct CDR3 sequences, approximately 91% of them appearing once. The sample comprised CD8+ T cells from PBMCs. Receptor source: a human donor with multiple sclerosis.

This clonotype was seen a single time. The chain recombines TRBV29-1 with TRBJ2-1; no firm D call. Germline V CDR1 and CDR2: SQVTM, ANQGSEA. V was pared by 7 bases and J by 4 bases, with 8 bases between. CDR3 length: 11 residues. The CDR3 loop is CSAHMYNEQFF. In DNA form, the CDR3 reads TGCAGCGCTCACATGTACAATGAGCAGTTCTTC.

The chain carries TRBV30 and TRBJ2-5; D not resolved. V was cut by 0 bases and J by 2 bases, with 13 bases left in between. Germline V gene data show CDR1 as GTSNPN and CDR2 as SVGIG (reference sequence). CDR3 length: 15 amino acids. CDR3 amino acids: CAWSVTSAFQETQYF. For the CDR3, the DNA is TGTGCCTGGAGTGTAACGTCGGCGTTTCAAGAGACCCAGTACTTC. The full variable domain, its missing parts supplied by reference TRBV30 and TRBJ2-5, is SQTIHQWPATLVQPVGSPLSLECTVEGTSNPNLYWYRQAAGRGLQLLFYSVGIGQISSEVPQNLSASRPQDRQFILSSKKLLLSDSGFYLCAWSVTSAFQETQYFGPGTRLLVL.

This rearrangement joins TRBV6-2 or TRBV6-3 to TRBJ2-7; either TRBD1 or TRBD2 may supply D (5 bases each). This CDR3 region has 14 residues. Trimming cost V 2 bases and J 1 base, with 9 bases left between them. From germline, CDR1 is MNHEY and CDR2 SVGEGT. CDR3 DNA: TGTGCCAGCAGTTACCGGGACGCATCCTACGAGCAGTACTTC. Translation gives CASSYRDASYEQYF.

This rearrangement joins TRBV7-2 to TRBJ2-7; 7 nucleotides line up with TRBD2. The CDR3 length is 16 residues. Germline V gene sequence: CDR1 SGHTA, CDR2 FQGNSA. With 1 base clipped from V and 1 base from J, the junction kept 7 bases outside the gene matches. Written as DNA, the CDR3 is TGTGCCAGCAGCTTAGGGCTTGGGGAGGGATCCTACGAGCAGTACTTC. As protein: CASSLGLGEGSYEQYF.

The chain uses TRBV30 and TRBJ2-2; D gene unclear. Trimming removed 6 bases from V and 3 bases from J, with 11 bases in between. The CDR3 runs 13 residues. Germline CDR1 GTSNPN, CDR2 SVGIG (reference sequence). CDR3 region: CACLYFHTGELFF. CDR3 bases: TGTGCCTGTTTGTACTTCCACACCGGGGAGCTGTTTTTT. Full variable domain (rest looked up from reference TRBV30 and TRBJ2-2): SQTIHQWPATLVQPVGSPLSLECTVEGTSNPNLYWYRQAAGRGLQLLFYSVGIGQISSEVPQNLSASRPQDRQFILSSKKLLLSDSGFYLCACLYFHTGELFFGEGSRLTVL.

The rearrangement joins TRBV7-3 to TRBJ2-2, with TRBD1 matching 8 bases. Germline CDR1 reads SGHTA; CDR2 reads FQGTGA. The CDR3 contains 16 residues. V lost 3 bases, J lost 4 bases, and 7 bases stayed unmatched. The CDR3 nucleotides are TGTGCCAGCAGCTTTGACAGGGGCAGGGGCACCGGGGAGCTGTTTTTT. The encoded protein is CASSFDRGRGTGELFF.

The genes are TRBV6-2 or TRBV6-3 and TRBJ2-6; D unclear. This CDR3 is 17 amino acids long. Germline V gives CDR1 MNHEY, CDR2 SVGEGT. Trimming left V 0 bases short and J 1 base short, with 10 bases between. The CDR3 bases are TGTGCCAGCAGTTACTCGAACATTCCGTCTGGGGCCAACGTCCTGACTTTC. Protein sequence: CASSYSNIPSGANVLTF.

The rearrangement joins TRBV12-3 or TRBV12-4 to TRBJ2-7; 11 nucleotides match TRBD2. V lost 7 bases to trimming and J lost 3 bases; unmatched junction nucleotides: 5. The CDR3 has 14 residues. CDR3 loop: CASKLAGGNYEQYF. CDR3 bases: TGTGCCAGCAAATTAGCGGGAGGGAACTACGAGCAGTACTTC.

This chain links TRBV30 with TRBJ1-2, with unresolved D. Germline V gene data show CDR1 as GTSNPN and CDR2 as SVGIG (reference sequence). The CDR3 is made up of 13 amino acids. V shed 4 bases and J shed 7 bases, with 16 bases lying between them. The chain's CDR3 is CAWTPQAWLGYTF. CDR3 nucleotide sequence: TGTGCCTGGACGCCGCAGGCTTGGCTTGGCTACACCTTC. The full variable domain, with the rest looked up from reference TRBV30 and TRBJ1-2, is SQTIHQWPATLVQPVGSPLSLECTVEGTSNPNLYWYRQAAGRGLQLLFYSVGIGQISSEVPQNLSASRPQDRQFILSSKKLLLSDSGFYLCAWTPQAWLGYTFGSGTRLTVV.

The rearrangement links TRBV15 to TRBJ2-3; D unclear. Trimming removed 5 bases from V and 1 base from J, with 1 base in between. The CDR3 extends over 11 amino acids. The V gene's germline CDR1 is LNHNV and CDR2 YYDKDF (reference sequence). The CDR3 spells CATSGTDTQYF. In DNA form, the CDR3 reads TGTGCCACCAGCGGCACAGATACGCAGTATTTT.

This chain uses TRBV2 with TRBJ2-1; 8 bases align to TRBD2. CDR3 length: 15 residues. V lost 8 bases to trimming and J lost 7 bases; unmatched junction nucleotides: 13. Germline CDR1 reads SNHLY; CDR2 reads FYNNEI. As DNA, the CDR3 is TGTGCCAGCGGACTAGCTTTTCACCCCCCGAATGAGCAGTTCTTC. It yields the protein CASGLAFHPPNEQFF.

The gene calls are TRBV27 and TRBJ2-1; tentatively, D is TRBD1 or TRBD2 (5 bases each). CDR1 is MNHEY, CDR2 SMNVEV, per germline (reference sequence). V was pared by 5 bases and J by 5 bases, with 13 bases between. This CDR3 has 14 residues. The DNA for the CDR3 is TGTGCCAGCAGTCTGGATGGGACCCACAATGAGCAGTTCTTC. Protein sequence: CASSLDGTHNEQFF.

The chain couples TRBV27 to TRBJ2-7; 8 bases match TRBD2. Per the germline V gene, CDR1 is MNHEY and CDR2 is SMNVEV (reference sequence). Trimming removed 5 bases from V and 1 base from J; junction bases left unmatched: 4. CDR3 length equals 14 residues. CDR3 DNA sequence: TGTGCCAGCAGTATCCTAGCGGGTTCCTACGAGCAGTACTTC. Protein sequence: CASSILAGSYEQYF.

The chain uses TRBV11-2 and TRBJ2-7; 9 bases match TRBD1. This CDR3 has 15 residues. With V trimmed by 6 bases and J by 2 bases, 8 bases remained unmatched. Germline loops: CDR1 SGHAT, CDR2 FQNNGV. In nucleotides, the CDR3 is TGTGCCAGCAGATCTAGACAGGGGGTAGCCTACGAGCAGTACTTC. Residues: CASRSRQGVAYEQYF. The entire variable domain, with the rest obtained from reference TRBV11-2 and TRBJ2-7, is as follows: EAGVAQSPRYKIIEKRQSVAFWCNPISGHATLYWYQQILGQGPKLLIQFQNNGVVDDSQLPKDRFSAERLKGVDSTLKIQPAKLEDSAVYLCASRSRQGVAYEQYFGPGTRLTVT.

This clonotype was observed a single time. The chain is built from TRBV4-1 and TRBJ1-1; no firm D call. The CDR3 contains 14 residues. Germline-derived CDR1 and CDR2 are MGHRA and YSYEKL. Between the trimmed V and J ends, which lost 3 bases and 0 bases, there was a span of 8 bases. CDR3: CASSHRTMNTEAFF. DNA of the CDR3: TGCGCCAGCAGCCATAGGACCATGAACACTGAAGCTTTCTTT.

The gene calls are TRBV11-2 and TRBJ2-5; a possible D gene is TRBD1 (6 bases). Per the germline V gene, CDR1 is SGHAT and CDR2 is FQNNGV. This CDR3 spans 14 amino acids. V was cut by 3 bases and J by 5 bases, with 13 bases left in between. CDR3 in amino acids: CASSFQGFGETQYF. CDR3 in DNA: TGTGCCAGCAGCTTCCAGGGGTTCGGGGAGACCCAGTACTTC. The variable domain in full, completed from reference TRBV11-2 and TRBJ2-5, reads EAGVAQSPRYKIIEKRQSVAFWCNPISGHATLYWYQQILGQGPKLLIQFQNNGVVDDSQLPKDRFSAERLKGVDSTLKIQPAKLEDSAVYLCASSFQGFGETQYFGPGTRLLVL.

The rearrangement uses TRBV20-1 and TRBJ2-5; TRBD2 matches 9 bases. With V trimmed by 0 bases and J by 5 bases, 10 bases remained unmatched. Germline lookup yields CDR1 DFQATT and CDR2 SNEGSKA (reference sequence). This CDR3 comprises 16 residues. The CDR3 sequence: CSARDSGAGGWETQYF. CDR3 nucleotides: TGCAGTGCTAGAGATTCGGGAGCGGGGGGTTGGGAGACCCAGTACTTC.

This chain uses TRBV27 with TRBJ2-2; D possibly corresponds to TRBD1 (6 bases). There are 15 residues in the CDR3. CDR1 and CDR2 from the germline V gene are MNHEY and SMNVEV (reference sequence). V lost 7 bases to trimming and J lost 0 bases, with 12 bases between them. The DNA of the CDR3 is TGTGCCAGCACCAGACAGGTTTCGAACACCGGGGAGCTGTTTTTT. The encoded protein is CASTRQVSNTGELFF.

This chain links TRBV20-1 with TRBJ2-1; 13 bases are a match to TRBD2. The junction had 4 bases not matched to a gene; V was cut back by 6 bases and J by 8 bases. This CDR3 region has 13 residues. The V gene's germline CDR1 is DFQATT and CDR2 SNEGSKA (reference sequence). CDR3 in amino acids: CSAGTSGNHEQFF. The CDR3 coding sequence is TGCAGTGCCGGGACTAGCGGGAATCATGAGCAGTTCTTC.

The V call is TRBV25-1, the J call TRBJ1-1, with D unresolved. Deletions cut 6 bases from V and 6 bases from J, with 8 bases between. The germline V gene has CDR1 MGHDK and CDR2 SYGVNS. This CDR3 contains 11 residues. The CDR3 DNA reads TGTGCCAGCAGGTGGGGTTCTGAAGCTTTCTTT. Amino acids: CASRWGSEAFF.

V is TRBV9 and J is TRBJ1-2, with 7 bases that match TRBD1. The CDR3 has 16 residues. Germline V CDR1 and CDR2: SGDLS, YYNGEE. Trimming cost V 3 bases and J 8 bases; bases outside gene matches: 16. The CDR3 DNA reads as TGTGCCAGCAGCGACCGTCGGGGAGGGGGCTGGGCCGGCTACACCTTC. Its protein is CASSDRRGGGWAGYTF.

CDR3 DNA sequence: TGTGCCTGGACTTGGGGCTCCCTCACAGATACGCAGTATTTT. It yields the protein CAWTWGSLTDTQYF. V gene TRBV30 combines with J gene TRBJ2-3; TRBD1 is a possible D gene (5 bases). The CDR3 consists of 14 residues. The ends were cut back, 4 bases at V and 2 bases at J, with 13 bases in the middle. From germline, CDR1 is GTSNPN and CDR2 SVGIG (reference sequence).

CDR3 nucleotides: TGTGCCAGCATCGACAGGGGGGGCACAGATACGCAGTATTTT. It is translated as CASIDRGGTDTQYF. The J gene is TRBJ2-3, the V gene TRBV7-2; 9 positions match TRBD1. CDR3 length: 14 amino acids. The germline V gene encodes CDR1 SGHTA and CDR2 FQGNSA. The trim removed 7 bases at V and 1 base at J, leaving 3 bases unmatched.

The chain links TRBV28 to TRBJ2-5; no reliable D call. Germline V CDR1 and CDR2: MDHEN, SYDVKM. CDR3 length: 14 amino acids. Trimming shortened V by 6 bases and J by 5 bases, and 16 bases separated the two germline ends. CDR3 nucleotide sequence: TGTGCCAGCAGCAAAATCCCGGGTGGGGAGACCCAGTACTTC. As protein: CASSKIPGGETQYF.

V is TRBV13 and J is TRBJ2-2; D may be TRBD1 (7 bases). Trimming stripped 2 bases from V and 7 bases from J, with 17 bases between. Germline CDR1 and CDR2: PRHDT and FYEKMQ (reference sequence). CDR3 size: 16 residues. The CDR3 nucleotides are TGTGCCAGCAGCTTACCGACAGGGACTCCTTACGGGGAGCTGTTTTTT. Residues: CASSLPTGTPYGELFF.